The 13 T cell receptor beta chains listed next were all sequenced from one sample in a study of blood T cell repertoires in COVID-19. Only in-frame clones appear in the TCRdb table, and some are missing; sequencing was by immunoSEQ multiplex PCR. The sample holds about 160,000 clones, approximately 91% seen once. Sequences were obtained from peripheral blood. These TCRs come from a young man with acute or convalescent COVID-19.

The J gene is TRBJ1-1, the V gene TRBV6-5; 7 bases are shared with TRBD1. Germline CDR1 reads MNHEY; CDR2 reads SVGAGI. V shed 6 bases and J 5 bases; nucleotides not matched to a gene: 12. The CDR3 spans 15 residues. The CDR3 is CASSALDRAGTEAFF. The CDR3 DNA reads TGTGCCAGCAGCGCCCTCGACAGGGCGGGGACTGAAGCTTTCTTT.

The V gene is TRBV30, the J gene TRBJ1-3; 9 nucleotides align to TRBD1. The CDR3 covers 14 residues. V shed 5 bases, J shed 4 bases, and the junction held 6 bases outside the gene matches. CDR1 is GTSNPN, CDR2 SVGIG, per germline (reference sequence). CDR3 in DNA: TGTGCCTGGGCAAGGACAGGGGAAGGAAACACCATATATTTT. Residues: CAWARTGEGNTIYF.

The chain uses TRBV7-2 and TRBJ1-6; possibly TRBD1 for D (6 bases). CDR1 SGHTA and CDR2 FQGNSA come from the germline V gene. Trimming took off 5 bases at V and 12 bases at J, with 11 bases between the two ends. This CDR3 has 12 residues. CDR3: CASSRDNLPLHF. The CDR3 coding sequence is TGTGCCAGCAGCCGGGACAACTTACCCCTCCACTTT.

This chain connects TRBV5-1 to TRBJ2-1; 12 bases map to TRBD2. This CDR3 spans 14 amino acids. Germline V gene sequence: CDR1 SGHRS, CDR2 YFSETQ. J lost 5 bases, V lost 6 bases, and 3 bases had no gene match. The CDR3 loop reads CASKRLAGDNEQFF. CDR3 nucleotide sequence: TGCGCCAGCAAACGACTAGCGGGGGACAATGAGCAGTTCTTC.

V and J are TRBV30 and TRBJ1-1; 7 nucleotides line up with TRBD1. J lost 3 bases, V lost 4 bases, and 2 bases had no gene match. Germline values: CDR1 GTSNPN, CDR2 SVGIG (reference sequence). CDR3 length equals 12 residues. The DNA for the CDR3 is TGTGCCTGGAAGGGGGCGGACACTGAAGCTTTCTTT. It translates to CAWKGADTEAFF.

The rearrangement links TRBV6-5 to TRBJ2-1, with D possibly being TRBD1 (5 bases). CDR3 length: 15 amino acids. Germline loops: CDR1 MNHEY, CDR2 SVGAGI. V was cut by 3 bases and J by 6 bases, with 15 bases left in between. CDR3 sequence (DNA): TGTGCCAGCAGTTATGGGGAACCCAGGGCCAATGAGCAGTTCTTC. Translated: CASSYGEPRANEQFF.

For the CDR3, the DNA is TGTGCCAGCAGCGTTGGACAGGGCGCCTATGGCTACACCTTC. Translated: CASSVGQGAYGYTF. This chain links TRBV2 with TRBJ1-2, with 8 bases that match TRBD1. After removal of 6 bases from V and 4 bases from J, the junction contained 7 bases not matched to a gene. The CDR3 totals 14 residues. Germline V lookup: CDR1 SNHLY, CDR2 FYNNEI.

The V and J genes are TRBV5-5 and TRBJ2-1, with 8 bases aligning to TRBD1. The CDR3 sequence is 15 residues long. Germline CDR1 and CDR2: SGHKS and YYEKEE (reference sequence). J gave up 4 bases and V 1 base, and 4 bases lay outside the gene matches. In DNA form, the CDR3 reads TGTGCCAGCAGCTTGTTAACAGGGGGATACAATGAGCAGTTCTTC. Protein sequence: CASSLLTGGYNEQFF.

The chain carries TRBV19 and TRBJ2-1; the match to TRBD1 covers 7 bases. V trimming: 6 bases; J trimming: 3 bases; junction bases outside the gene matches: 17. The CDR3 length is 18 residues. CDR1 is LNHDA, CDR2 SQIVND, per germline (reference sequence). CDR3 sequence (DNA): TGTGCCAGTAGCCCCCCTCCGAAGGGGGCGAGGCTCTACAATGAGCAGTTCTTC. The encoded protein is CASSPPPKGARLYNEQFF.

The CDR3 DNA reads as TGCAGTGCTAGTGCGGGACAAACTAACTATGGCTACACCTTC. Translation gives CSASAGQTNYGYTF. This chain connects TRBV20-1 to TRBJ1-2; D may be TRBD1 (6 bases). Germline assignment: CDR1 DFQATT and CDR2 SNEGSKA (reference sequence). CDR3 length: 14 residues. V dropped 3 bases and J dropped 0 bases, with 11 bases sitting between them.

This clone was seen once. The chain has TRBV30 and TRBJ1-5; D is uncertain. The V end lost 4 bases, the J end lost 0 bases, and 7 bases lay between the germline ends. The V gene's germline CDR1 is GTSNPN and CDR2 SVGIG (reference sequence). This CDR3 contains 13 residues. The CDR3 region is CAWNGGSNQPQHF. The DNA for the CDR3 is TGTGCCTGGAACGGTGGTAGCAATCAGCCCCAGCATTTT.

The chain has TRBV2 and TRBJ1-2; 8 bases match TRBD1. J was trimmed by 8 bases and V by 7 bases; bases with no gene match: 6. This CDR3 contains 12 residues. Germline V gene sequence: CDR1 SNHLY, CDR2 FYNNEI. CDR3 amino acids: CASNDRGGGYTF. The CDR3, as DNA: TGTGCCAGCAATGACAGGGGCGGGGGCTACACCTTC.

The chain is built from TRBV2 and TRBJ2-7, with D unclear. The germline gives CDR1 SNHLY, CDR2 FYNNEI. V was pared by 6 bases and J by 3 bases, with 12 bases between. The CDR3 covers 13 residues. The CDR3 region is CASRSLLLYEQYF. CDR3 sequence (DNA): TGTGCCAGCAGATCCCTTCTTCTCTACGAGCAGTACTTC.